Each of the 3 T cell receptor beta chains below was sequenced from the same sample in a study of regulatory T cells in long-lasting Graves disease. The TCR beta library used iRepertoire HTBI primers with Arm-PCR amplification of CDR3. One entry per CDR3 protein, called by TCRdb with MiXCR from the multiplex PCR reads. The sample lists 350,000 to 400,000 distinct CDR3 sequences; roughly 17% were seen once. Stated time point: newly diagnosed GD, antithyroid drugs for less than 3 months. Construction of the TCR library relied on RNA isolated from PBMCs. The same sample was also studied in work on T cells in Graves' hyperthyroidism and ophthalmopathy.

The starting material was peripheral blood mononuclear cells (PBMCs), obtained at new diagnosis, from a patient treated with antithyroid drugs. Receptors originate from a woman between 18 and 29 years old with Graves disease.

This clonotype showed up many times. The chain couples TRBV5-1 to TRBJ2-7; TRBD1 aligns across 7 bases. CDR1 is SGHRS, CDR2 YFSETQ, per germline. The CDR3 contains 13 residues. V lost 4 bases, J lost 2 bases, and 3 bases stayed unmatched. Here the CDR3 DNA reads TGCGCCAGCAGCCGGGACAGCACCTACGAGCAGTACTTC. Its translation: CASSRDSTYEQYF.

This clonotype was counted many times. This chain uses TRBV28 with TRBJ2-1, with TRBD1 matching over 11 bases. CDR3 length: 15 residues. V lost 1 base, J lost 9 bases, and 5 bases stayed unmatched. The germline V gene encodes CDR1 MDHEN and CDR2 SYDVKM. The CDR3 spells CASSLSGQGAGEQFF. The CDR3 DNA reads as TGTGCCAGCAGTTTATCTGGACAGGGGGCCGGTGAGCAGTTCTTC.

The table lists this clonotype with many counts. This chain links TRBV12-3 or TRBV12-4 with TRBJ2-5; 9 bases are shared with TRBD1. CDR3 length: 13 amino acids. The trim removed 5 bases at V and 7 bases at J, leaving 5 bases unmatched. In DNA form, the CDR3 reads TGTGCCAGCAGTCTCCCGGGACAGGGGACCCAGTACTTC. Protein product: CASSLPGQGTQYF.